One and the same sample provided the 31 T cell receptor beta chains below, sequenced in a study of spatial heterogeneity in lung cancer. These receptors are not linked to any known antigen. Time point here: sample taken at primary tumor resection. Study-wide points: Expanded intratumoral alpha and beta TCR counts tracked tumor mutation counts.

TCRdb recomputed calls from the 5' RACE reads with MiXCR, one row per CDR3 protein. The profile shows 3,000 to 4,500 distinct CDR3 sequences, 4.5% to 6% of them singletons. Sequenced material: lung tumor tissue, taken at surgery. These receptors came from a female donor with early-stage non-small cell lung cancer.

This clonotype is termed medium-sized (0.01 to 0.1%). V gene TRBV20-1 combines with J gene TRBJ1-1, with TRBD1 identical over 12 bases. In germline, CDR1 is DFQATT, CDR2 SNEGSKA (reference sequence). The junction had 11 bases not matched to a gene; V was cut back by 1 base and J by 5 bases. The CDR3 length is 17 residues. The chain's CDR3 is CSARGRDRGLKGTEAFF. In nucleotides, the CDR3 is TGCAGTGCTAGAGGGAGGGACAGGGGGCTTAAGGGGACTGAAGCTTTCTTT.

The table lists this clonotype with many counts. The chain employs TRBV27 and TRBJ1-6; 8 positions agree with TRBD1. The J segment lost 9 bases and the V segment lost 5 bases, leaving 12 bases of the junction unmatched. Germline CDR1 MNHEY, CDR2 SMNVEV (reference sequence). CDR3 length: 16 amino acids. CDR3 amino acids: CASSLLPTGGVSPLHF. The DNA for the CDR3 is TGTGCCAGCAGTCTCCTCCCCACAGGGGGTGTTTCACCCCTCCACTTT.

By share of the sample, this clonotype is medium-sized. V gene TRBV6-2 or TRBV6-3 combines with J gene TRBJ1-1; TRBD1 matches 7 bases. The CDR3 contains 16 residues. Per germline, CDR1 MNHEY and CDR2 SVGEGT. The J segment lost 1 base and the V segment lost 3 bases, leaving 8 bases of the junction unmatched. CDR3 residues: CASSYPPDRKNTEAFF. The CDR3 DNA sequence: TGTGCCAGCAGTTATCCTCCGGACAGGAAGAACACTGAAGCTTTCTTT.

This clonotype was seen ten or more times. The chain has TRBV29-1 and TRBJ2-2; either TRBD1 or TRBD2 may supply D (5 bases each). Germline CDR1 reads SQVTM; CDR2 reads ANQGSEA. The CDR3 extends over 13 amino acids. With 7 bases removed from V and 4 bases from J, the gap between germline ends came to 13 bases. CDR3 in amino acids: CSGQVGGTGELFF. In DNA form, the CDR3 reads TGCAGCGGGCAGGTTGGGGGCACCGGGGAGCTGTTTTTT.

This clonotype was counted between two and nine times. CDR3 coding DNA: TGTGCCAGCAGCCAGGGAACTTATGATGAGCAGTTCTTC. It encodes CASSQGTYDEQFF. The chain couples TRBV13 to TRBJ2-1; perhaps TRBD1 as D (5 bases). Trimming took off 5 bases at V and 8 bases at J, with 13 bases between the two ends. Germline CDR1 and CDR2: PRHDT and FYEKMQ (reference sequence). The CDR3 is 13 amino acids.

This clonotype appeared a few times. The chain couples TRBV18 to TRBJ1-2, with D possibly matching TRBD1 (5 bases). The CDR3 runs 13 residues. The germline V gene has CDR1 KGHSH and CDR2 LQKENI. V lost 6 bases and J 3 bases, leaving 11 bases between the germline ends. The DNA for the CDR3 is TGTGCCAGCTCCCTCGGGACCGACTATGGCTACACCTTC. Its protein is CASSLGTDYGYTF.

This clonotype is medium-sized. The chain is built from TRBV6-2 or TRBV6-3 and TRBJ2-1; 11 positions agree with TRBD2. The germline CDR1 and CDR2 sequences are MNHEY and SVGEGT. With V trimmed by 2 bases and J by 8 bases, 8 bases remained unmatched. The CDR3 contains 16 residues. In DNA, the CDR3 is TGTGCCAGCAGTTACCCTGTAGCGGGGGGGCCAGATGAGCAGTTCTTC. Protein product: CASSYPVAGGPDEQFF.

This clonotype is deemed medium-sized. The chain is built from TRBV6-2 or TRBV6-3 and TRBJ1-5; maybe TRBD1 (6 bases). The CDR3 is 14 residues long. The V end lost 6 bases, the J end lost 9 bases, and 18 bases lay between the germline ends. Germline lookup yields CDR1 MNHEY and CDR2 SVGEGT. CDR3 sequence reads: CASRDGTPEGPQHF. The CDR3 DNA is TGTGCCAGCAGGGATGGGACACCCGAGGGGCCCCAGCATTTT.

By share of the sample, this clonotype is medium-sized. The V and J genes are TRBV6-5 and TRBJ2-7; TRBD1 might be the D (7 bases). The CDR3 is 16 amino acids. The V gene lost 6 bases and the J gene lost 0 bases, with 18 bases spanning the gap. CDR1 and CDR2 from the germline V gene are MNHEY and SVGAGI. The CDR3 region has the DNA TGTGCCAGCAGCCGCATAAGGGGGCGGGACTCCTACGAGCAGTACTTC. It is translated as CASSRIRGRDSYEQYF.

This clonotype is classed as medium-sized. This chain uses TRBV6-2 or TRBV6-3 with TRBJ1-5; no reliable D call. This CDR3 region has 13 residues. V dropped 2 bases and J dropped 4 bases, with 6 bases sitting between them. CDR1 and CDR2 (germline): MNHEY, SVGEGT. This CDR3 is CASSYGWNQPQHF. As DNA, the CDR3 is TGTGCCAGCAGTTACGGGTGGAATCAGCCCCAGCATTTT.

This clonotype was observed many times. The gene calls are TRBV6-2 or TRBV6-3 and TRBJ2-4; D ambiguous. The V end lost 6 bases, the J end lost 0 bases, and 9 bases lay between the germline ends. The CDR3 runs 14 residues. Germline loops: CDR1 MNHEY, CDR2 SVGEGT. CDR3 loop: CASRASLAKNIQYF. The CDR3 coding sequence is TGTGCCAGCAGAGCGTCTCTAGCCAAAAACATTCAGTACTTC.

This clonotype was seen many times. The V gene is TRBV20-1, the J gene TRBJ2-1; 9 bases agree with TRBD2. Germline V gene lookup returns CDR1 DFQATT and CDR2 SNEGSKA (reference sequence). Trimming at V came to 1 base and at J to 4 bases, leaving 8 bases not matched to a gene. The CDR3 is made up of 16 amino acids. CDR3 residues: CSARVAGDRSYNEQFF. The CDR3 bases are TGCAGTGCTAGAGTAGCGGGGGACCGGTCTTACAATGAGCAGTTCTTC.

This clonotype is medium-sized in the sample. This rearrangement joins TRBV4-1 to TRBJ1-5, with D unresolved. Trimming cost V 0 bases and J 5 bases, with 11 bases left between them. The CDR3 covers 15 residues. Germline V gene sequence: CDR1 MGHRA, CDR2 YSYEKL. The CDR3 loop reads CASSQDPQNDQPQHF. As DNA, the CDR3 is TGCGCCAGCAGCCAAGATCCCCAGAATGATCAGCCCCAGCATTTT.

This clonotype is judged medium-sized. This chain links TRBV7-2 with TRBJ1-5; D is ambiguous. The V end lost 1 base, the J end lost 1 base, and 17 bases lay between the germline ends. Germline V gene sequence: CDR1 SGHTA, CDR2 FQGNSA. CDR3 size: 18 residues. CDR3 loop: CASSLDLSGLGSNQPQHF. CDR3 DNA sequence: TGTGCCAGCAGCTTAGATCTATCGGGCTTGGGCAGCAATCAGCCCCAGCATTTT.

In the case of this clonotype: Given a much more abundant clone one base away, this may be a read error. CDR3 sequence reads: CASSQSGRWAGELFF. For the CDR3, the DNA is TGTGCCAGCAGTCAGTCGGGCAGGTGGGCCGGGGAGCTGTTTTTT. The rearrangement joins TRBV12-3 or TRBV12-4 to TRBJ2-2; no clear D. V was trimmed by 5 bases and J by 6 bases, leaving 16 bases between them. This CDR3 comprises 15 residues.

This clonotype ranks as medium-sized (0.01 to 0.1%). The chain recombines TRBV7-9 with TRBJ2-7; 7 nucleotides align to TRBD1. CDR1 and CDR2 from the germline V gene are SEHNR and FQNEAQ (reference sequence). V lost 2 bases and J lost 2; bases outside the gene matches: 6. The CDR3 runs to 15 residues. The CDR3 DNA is TGTGCCAGCAGCTTATATGACAGGGAAGCCTACGAGCAGTACTTC. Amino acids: CASSLYDREAYEQYF.

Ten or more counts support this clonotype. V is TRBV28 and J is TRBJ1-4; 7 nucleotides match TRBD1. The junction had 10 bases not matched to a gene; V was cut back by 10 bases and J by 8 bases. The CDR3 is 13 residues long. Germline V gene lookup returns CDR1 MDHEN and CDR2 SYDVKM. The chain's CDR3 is CAIRQGVTEKLFF. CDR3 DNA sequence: TGTGCCATCAGACAGGGCGTCACGGAAAAACTGTTTTTT.

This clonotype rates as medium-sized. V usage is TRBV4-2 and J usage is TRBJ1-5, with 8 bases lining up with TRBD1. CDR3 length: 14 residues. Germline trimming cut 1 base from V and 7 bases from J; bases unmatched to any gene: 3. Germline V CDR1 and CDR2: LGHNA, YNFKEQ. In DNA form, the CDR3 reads TGTGCCAGCAGCCAAGTCCAGGGGGCACAGCCCCAGCATTTT. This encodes CASSQVQGAQPQHF.

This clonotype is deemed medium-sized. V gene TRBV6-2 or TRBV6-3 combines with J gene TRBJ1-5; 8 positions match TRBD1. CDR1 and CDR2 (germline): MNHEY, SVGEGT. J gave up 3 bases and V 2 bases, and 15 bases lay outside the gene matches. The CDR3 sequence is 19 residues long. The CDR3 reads CASSYGQGSYTLNNQPQHF. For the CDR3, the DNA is TGTGCCAGCAGTTACGGACAGGGAAGCTATACCTTGAACAATCAGCCCCAGCATTTT.

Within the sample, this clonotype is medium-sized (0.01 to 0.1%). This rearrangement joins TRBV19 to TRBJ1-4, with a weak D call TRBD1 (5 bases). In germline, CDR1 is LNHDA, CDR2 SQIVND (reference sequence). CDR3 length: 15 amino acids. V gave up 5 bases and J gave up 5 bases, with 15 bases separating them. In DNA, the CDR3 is TGTGCCAGTAGTGTGGGACGGAACTTAAATGAAAAACTGTTTTTT. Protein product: CASSVGRNLNEKLFF.

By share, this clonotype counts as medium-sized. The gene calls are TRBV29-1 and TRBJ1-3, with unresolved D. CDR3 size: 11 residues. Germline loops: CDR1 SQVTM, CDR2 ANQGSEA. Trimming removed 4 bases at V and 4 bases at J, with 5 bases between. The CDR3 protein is CSVGRGNTIYF. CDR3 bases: TGCAGCGTTGGCAGGGGAAACACCATATATTTT.

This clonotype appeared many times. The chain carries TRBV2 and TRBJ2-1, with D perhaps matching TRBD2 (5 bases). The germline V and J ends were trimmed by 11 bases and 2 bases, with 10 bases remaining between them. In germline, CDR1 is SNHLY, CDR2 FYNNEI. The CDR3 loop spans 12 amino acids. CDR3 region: CAGLATYNEQFF. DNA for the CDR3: TGTGCCGGACTTGCTACCTACAATGAGCAGTTCTTC.

CDR3 bases: TGTGCCAGCAGTTACTCGACTGTACGCCTGAGCGGCTACACCTTC. Residues: CASSYSTVRLSGYTF. This chain joins TRBV6-2 or TRBV6-3 and TRBJ1-2, with no clear D. The V end was cut by 0 bases, the J end by 8 bases, with 16 bases between. Per the germline V gene, CDR1 is MNHEY and CDR2 is SVGEGT. The length of the CDR3 is 15 residues.

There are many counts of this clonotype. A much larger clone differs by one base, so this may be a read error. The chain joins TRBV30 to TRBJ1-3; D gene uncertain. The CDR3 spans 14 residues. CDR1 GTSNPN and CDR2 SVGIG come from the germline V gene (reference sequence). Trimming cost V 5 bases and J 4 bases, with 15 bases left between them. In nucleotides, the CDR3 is TGTGCCTGGTCGGGGTTAGGGTGCGGAAACACCATATATTTT. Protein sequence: CAWSGLGCGNTIYF.

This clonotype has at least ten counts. In DNA form, the CDR3 reads TGTGCCAGCAGCGCCCCCCAAAGGGTGATTTCAGGGGGCAAGTGTAAAGAGGCGCAGTATTTT. Its protein is CASSAPQRVISGGKCKEAQYF. V gene TRBV9 combines with J gene TRBJ2-3; TRBD1 aligns across 8 bases. Germline CDR1 is SGDLS and CDR2 is YYNGEE. V was clipped by 3 bases and J by 10 bases; unmatched bases: 31. The CDR3 has 21 residues.

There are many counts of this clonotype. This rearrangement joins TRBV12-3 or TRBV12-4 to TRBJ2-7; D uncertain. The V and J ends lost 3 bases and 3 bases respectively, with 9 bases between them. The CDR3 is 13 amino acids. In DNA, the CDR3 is TGTGCCAGCAGTTTTGGTTCGGACTACGAGCAGTACTTC. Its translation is CASSFGSDYEQYF.

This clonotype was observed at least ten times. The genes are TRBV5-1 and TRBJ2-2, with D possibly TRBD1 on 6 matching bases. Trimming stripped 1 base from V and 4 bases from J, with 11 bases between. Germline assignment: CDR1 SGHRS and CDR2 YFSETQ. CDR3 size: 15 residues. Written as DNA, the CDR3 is TGCGCCAGCAGCTTGAGGACAGCGAGCACCGGGGAGCTGTTTTTT. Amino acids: CASSLRTASTGELFF.

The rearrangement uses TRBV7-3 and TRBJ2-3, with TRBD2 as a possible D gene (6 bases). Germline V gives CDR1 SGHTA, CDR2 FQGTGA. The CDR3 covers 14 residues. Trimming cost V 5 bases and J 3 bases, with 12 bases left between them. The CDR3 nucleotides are TGTGCCAGCAGCCCCCCGGGGAGGACAGATACGCAGTATTTT. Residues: CASSPPGRTDTQYF.

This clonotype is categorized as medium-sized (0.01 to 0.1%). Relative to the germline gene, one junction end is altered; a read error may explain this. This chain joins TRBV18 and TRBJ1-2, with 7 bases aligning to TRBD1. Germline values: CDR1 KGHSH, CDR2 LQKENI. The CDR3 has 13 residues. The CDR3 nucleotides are TGTGCCAGCTCACCAGAGACAGGGTCCCGCCCGGGTTTC. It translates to CASSPETGSRPGF.

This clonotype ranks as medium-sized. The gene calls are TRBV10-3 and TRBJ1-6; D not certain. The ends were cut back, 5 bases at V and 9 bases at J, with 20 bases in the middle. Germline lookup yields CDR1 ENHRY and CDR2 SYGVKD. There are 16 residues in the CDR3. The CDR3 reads CAISPRERADGSPLHF. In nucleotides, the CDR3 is TGTGCCATCAGTCCGAGGGAGAGGGCCGATGGTTCACCCCTCCACTTT.

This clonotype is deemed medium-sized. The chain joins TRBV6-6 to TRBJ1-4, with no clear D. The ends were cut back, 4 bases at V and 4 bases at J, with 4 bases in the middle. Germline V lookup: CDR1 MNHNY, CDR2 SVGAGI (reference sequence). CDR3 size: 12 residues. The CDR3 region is CASSSSNEKLFF. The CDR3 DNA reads TGTGCCAGCAGTTCGAGTAATGAAAAACTGTTTTTT.